This section outlines one T cell receptor beta chain sequence together with its context. This entry belongs to a study of T cell changes during pregnancy in multiple sclerosis. The CDR3 is made up of 13 amino acids. Germline CDR1 MDHEN, CDR2 SYDVKM. V was clipped by 4 bases and J by 3 bases, with 9 bases between them. Assay used: immunoSEQ multiplex PCR; TCRdb lists only in-frame clones, some missing. The sample consists of about 35,000 clones, over 80% of them appearing once. The chain is built from TRBV28 and TRBJ1-2; no firm D call. The specimen was CD4+ T cells from peripheral blood mononuclear cells, collected in the third trimester of pregnancy. The TCR comes from a female donor in good health, enrolled as a control in a pregnancy study. CDR3 nucleotides: TGTGCCAGCAGTTCCCAAGACTACTATGGCTACACCTTC. Its protein is CASSSQDYYGYTF.